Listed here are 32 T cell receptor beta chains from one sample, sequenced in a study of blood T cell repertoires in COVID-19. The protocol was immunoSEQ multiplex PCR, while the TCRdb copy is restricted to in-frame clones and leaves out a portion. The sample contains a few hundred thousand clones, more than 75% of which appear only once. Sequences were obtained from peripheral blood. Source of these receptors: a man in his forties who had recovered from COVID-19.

In DNA form, the CDR3 reads TGTGCCTGGAGCGGACTAGCGGGAGGGCCGACTGAGCAGTTCTTC. Its translation is CAWSGLAGGPTEQFF. The genes are TRBV30 and TRBJ2-1; 15 nucleotides line up with TRBD2. The germline V gene encodes CDR1 GTSNPN and CDR2 SVGIG (reference sequence). The CDR3 has 15 amino acids. J was trimmed by 9 bases and V by 3 bases; bases with no gene match: 6.

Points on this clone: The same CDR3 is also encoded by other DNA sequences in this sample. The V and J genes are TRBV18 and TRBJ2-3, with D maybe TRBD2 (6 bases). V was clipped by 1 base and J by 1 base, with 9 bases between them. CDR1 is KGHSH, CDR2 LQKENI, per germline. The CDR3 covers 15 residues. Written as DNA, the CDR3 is TGTGCCAGCTCACCACTCGCTAGCGGCACAGATACGCAGTATTTT. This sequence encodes CASSPLASGTDTQYF.

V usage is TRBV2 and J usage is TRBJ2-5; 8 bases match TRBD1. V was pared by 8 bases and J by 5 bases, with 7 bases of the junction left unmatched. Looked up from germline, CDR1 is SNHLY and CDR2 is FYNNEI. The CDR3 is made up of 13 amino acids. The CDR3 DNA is TGTGCCAGCTTCCCCAGGGGGCCTGAGACCCAGTACTTC. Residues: CASFPRGPETQYF. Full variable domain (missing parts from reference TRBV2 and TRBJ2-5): EPEVTQTPSHQVTQMGQEVILRCVPISNHLYFYWYRQILGQKVEFLVSFYNNEISEKSEIFDDQFSVERPDGSNFTLKIRSTKLEDSAMYFCASFPRGPETQYFGPGTRLLVL.

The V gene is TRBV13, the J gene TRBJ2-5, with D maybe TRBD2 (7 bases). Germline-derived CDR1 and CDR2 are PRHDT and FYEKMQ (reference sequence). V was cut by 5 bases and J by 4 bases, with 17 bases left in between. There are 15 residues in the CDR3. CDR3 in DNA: TGTGCCAGCAGCCCTAGAGGGGGGGGCGGAGAGACCCAGTACTTC. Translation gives CASSPRGGGGETQYF. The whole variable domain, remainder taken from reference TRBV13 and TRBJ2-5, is AAGVIQSPRHLIKEKRETATLKCYPIPRHDTVYWYQQGPGQDPQFLISFYEKMQSDKGSIPDRFSAQQFSDYHSELNMSSLELGDSALYFCASSPRGGGGETQYFGPGTRLLVL.

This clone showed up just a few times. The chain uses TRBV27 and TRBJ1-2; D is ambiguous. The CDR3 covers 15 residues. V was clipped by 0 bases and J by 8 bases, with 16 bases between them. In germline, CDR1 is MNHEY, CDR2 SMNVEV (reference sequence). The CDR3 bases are TGTGCCAGCAGTTTATCGTCTTGGGTTAGGGAGGGCTACACCTTC. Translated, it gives CASSLSSWVREGYTF.

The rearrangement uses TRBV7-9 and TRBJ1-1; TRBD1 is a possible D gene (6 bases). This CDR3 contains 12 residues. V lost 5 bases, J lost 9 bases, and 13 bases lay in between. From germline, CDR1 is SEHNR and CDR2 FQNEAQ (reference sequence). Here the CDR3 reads CASSQSDRKAFF. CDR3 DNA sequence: TGTGCCAGCAGCCAATCGGACAGAAAAGCTTTCTTT.

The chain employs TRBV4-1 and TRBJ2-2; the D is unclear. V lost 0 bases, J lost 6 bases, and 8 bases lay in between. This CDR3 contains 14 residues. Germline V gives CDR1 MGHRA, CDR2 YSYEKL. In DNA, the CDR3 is TGCGCCAGCAGCCAAGAGCAGAGGCCCGGGGAGCTGTTTTTT. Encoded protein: CASSQEQRPGELFF.

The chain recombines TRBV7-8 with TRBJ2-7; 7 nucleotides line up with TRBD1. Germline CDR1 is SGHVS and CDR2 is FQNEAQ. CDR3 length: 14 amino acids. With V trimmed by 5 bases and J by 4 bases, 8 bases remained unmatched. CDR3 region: CASSRQGSLYEQYF. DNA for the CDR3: TGTGCCAGCAGCAGACAGGGATCCCTATACGAGCAGTACTTC.

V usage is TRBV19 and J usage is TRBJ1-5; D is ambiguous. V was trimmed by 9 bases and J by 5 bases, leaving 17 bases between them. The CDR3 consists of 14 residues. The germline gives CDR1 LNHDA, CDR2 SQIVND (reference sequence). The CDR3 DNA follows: TGTGCCAGCAGAGGATCAACTGTTTATCAGCCCCAGCATTTT. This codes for CASRGSTVYQPQHF.

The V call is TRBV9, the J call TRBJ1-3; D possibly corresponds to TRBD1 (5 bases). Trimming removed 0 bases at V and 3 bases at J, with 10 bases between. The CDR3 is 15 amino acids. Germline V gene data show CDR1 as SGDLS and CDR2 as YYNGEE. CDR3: CASSVGRGGGNTIYF. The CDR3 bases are TGTGCCAGCAGCGTAGGAAGGGGCGGTGGAAACACCATATATTTT.

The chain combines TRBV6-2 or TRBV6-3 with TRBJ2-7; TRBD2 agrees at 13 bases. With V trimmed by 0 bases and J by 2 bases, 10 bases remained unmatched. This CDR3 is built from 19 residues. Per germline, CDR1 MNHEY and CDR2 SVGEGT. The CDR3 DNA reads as TGTGCCAGCAGTTACTCGTTTCCCACCGGACTAGCGGGGGCCTACGAGCAGTACTTC. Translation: CASSYSFPTGLAGAYEQYF.

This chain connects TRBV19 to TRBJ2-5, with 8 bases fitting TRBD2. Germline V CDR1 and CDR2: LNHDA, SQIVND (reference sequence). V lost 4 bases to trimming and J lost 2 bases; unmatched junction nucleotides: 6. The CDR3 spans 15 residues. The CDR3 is CASSNPSGYQETQYF. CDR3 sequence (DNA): TGTGCCAGTAGTAACCCTAGCGGGTATCAAGAGACCCAGTACTTC.

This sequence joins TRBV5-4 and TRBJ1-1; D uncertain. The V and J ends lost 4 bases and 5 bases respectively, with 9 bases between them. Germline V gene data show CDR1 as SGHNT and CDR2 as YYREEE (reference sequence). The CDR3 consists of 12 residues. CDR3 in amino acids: CASSRPGTEAFF. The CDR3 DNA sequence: TGTGCCAGCAGCCGCCCCGGGACTGAAGCTTTCTTT. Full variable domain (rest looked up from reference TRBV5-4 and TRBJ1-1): ETGVTQSPTHLIKTRGQQVTLRCSSQSGHNTVSWYQQALGQGPQFIFQYYREEENGRGNFPPRFSGLQFPNYSSELNVNALELDDSALYLCASSRPGTEAFFGQGTRLTVV.

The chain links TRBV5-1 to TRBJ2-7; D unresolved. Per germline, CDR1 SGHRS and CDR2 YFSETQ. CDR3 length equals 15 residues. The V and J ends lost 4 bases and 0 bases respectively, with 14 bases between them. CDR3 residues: CASSEGTRNSYEQYF. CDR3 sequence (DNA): TGCGCCAGCAGCGAAGGAACCAGGAACTCCTACGAGCAGTACTTC.

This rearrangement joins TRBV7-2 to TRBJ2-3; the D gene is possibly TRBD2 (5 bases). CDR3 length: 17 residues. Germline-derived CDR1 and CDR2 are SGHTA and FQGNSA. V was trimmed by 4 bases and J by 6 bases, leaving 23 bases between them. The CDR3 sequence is CASSYPLVGSSEDTQYF. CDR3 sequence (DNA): TGTGCCAGCAGCTACCCACTAGTTGGATCCTCAGAGGATACGCAGTATTTT. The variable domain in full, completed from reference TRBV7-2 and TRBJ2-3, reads GAGVSQSPSNKVTEKGKDVELRCDPISGHTALYWYRQSLGQGLEFLIYFQGNSAPDKSGLPSDRFSAERTGGSVSTLTIQRTQQEDSAVYLCASSYPLVGSSEDTQYFGPGTRLTVL.

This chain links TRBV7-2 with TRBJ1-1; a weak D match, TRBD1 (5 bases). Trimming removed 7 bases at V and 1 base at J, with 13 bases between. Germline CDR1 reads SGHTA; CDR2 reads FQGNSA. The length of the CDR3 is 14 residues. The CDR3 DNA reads TGTGCCAGCACCGTACTCCAGGGGAACACTGAAGCTTTCTTT. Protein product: CASTVLQGNTEAFF.

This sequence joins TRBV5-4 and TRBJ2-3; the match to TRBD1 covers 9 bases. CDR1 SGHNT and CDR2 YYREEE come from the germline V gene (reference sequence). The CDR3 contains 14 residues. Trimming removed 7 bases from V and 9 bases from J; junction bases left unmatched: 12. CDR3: CASESGQGRATQYF. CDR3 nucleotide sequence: TGTGCCAGCGAATCGGGACAGGGAAGGGCAACGCAGTATTTT.

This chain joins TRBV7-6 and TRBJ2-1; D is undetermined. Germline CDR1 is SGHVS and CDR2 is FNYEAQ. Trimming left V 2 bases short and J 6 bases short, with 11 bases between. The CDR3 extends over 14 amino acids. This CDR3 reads CASSLSTESNEQFF. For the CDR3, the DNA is TGTGCCAGCAGCTTAAGTACAGAAAGCAATGAGCAGTTCTTC.

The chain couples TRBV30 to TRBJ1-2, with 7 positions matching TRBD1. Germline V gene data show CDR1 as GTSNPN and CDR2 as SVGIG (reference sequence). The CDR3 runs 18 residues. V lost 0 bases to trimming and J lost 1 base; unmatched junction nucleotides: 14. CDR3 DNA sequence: TGTGCCTGGAGTGTAGGCCCGGGACAGAAAGGTTTTAACTATGGCTACACCTTC. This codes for CAWSVGPGQKGFNYGYTF. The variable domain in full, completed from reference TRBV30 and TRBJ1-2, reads SQTIHQWPATLVQPVGSPLSLECTVEGTSNPNLYWYRQAAGRGLQLLFYSVGIGQISSEVPQNLSASRPQDRQFILSSKKLLLSDSGFYLCAWSVGPGQKGFNYGYTFGSGTRLTVV.

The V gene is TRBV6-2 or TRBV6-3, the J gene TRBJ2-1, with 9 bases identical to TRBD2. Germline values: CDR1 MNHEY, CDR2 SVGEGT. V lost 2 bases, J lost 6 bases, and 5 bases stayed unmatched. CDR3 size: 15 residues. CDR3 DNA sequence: TGTGCCAGCAGTTACAGGCGGGGGGGCCTCAATGAGCAGTTCTTC. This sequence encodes CASSYRRGGLNEQFF.

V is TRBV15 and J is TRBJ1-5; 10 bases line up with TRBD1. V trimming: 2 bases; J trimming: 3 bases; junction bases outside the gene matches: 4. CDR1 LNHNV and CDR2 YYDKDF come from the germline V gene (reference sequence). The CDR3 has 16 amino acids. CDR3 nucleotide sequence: TGTGCCACCAGCAGACCCGGGACAGGGGACAATCAGCCCCAGCATTTT. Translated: CATSRPGTGDNQPQHF.

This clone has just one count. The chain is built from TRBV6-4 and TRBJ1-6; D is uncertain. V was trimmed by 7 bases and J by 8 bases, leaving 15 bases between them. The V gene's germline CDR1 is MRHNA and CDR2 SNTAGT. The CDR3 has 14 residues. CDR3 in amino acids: CASKGAALDSPLHF. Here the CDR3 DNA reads TGTGCCAGCAAAGGCGCAGCGCTGGATTCACCCCTCCACTTT.

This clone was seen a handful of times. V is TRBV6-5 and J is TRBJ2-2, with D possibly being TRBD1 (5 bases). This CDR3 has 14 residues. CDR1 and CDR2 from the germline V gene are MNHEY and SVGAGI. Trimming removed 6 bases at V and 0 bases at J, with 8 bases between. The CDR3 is CASRRQTNTGELFF. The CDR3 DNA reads TGTGCCAGCAGAAGACAGACGAACACCGGGGAGCTGTTTTTT.

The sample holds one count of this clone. The CDR3 nucleotides are TGTGCCATCAGGAGGGGAAACAGCGGGGGGCCCCCGTTCTTC. Translated: CAIRRGNSGGPPFF. V gene TRBV10-3 combines with J gene TRBJ2-1; 9 bases are a match to TRBD2. Germline trimming cut 6 bases from V and 15 bases from J; bases unmatched to any gene: 15. In germline, CDR1 is ENHRY, CDR2 SYGVKD. This CDR3 comprises 14 residues.

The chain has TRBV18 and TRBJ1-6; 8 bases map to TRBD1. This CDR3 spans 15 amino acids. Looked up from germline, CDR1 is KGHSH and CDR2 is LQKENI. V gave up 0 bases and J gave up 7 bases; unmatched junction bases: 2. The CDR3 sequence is CASSPPTGVNSPLHF. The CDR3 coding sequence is TGTGCCAGCTCACCACCGACAGGGGTGAATTCACCCCTCCACTTT.

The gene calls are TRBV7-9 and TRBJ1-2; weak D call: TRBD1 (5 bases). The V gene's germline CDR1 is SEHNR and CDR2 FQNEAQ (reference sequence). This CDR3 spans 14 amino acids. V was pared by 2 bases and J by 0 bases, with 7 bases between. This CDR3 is CASSLSTANYGYTF. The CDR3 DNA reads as TGTGCCAGCAGCTTATCGACAGCTAACTATGGCTACACCTTC.

CDR3 coding DNA: TGTGCCAGCAGTCCAGGGGCAGATACGCAGTATTTT. Translating it yields CASSPGADTQYF. The chain recombines TRBV12-3 or TRBV12-4 with TRBJ2-3, with D possibly being TRBD1 (6 bases). The CDR3 contains 12 residues. Trimming shortened V by 5 bases and J by 4 bases, and 7 bases separated the two germline ends.

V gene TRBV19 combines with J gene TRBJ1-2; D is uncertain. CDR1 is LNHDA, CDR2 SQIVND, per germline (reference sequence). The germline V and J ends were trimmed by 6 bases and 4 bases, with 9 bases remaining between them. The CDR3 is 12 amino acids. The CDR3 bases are TGTGCCAGTAGGCGGGATTCCTATGGCTACACCTTC. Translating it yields CASRRDSYGYTF.

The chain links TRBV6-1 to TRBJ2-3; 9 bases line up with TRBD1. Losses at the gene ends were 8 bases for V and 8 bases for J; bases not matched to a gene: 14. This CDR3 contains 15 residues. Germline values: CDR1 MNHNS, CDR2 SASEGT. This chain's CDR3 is CASSVGQGRGLTQYF. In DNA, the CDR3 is TGTGCCAGCTCCGTAGGACAGGGGAGGGGTCTTACGCAGTATTTT.

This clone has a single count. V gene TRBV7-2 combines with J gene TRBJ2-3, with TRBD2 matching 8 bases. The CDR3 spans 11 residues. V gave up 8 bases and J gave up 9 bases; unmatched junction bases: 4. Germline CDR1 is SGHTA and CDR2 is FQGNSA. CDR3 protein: CASGTSGTQYF. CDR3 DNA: TGTGCCAGCGGGACTAGTGGGACGCAGTATTTT.

CDR3 sequence (DNA): TGTGCCAGCTCACGAGGGGGACCGGGCAATCAGCCCCAGCATTTT. Its translation: CASSRGGPGNQPQHF. The J gene is TRBJ1-5, the V gene TRBV18; tentative D call: TRBD1 (6 bases). The CDR3 spans 15 residues. Trimming stripped 4 bases from V and 2 bases from J, with 12 bases between. The germline V gene has CDR1 KGHSH and CDR2 LQKENI.

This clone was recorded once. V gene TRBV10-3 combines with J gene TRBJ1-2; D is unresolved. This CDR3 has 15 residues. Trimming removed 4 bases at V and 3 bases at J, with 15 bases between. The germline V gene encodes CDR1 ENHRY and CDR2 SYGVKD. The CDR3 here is CAISVQYSDYYGYTF. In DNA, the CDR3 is TGTGCCATCAGTGTTCAGTATTCTGACTACTATGGCTACACCTTC.